This T cell receptor beta chain was sequenced in a study of T cells in localized non-small cell lung cancer. TCRdb keeps only in-frame clones here, not all; method: immunoSEQ multiplex PCR. The sample contains nearly 25,000 clones, under 95% of which appear only once. Trimming removed 5 bases from V and 11 bases from J, with 10 bases in between. Germline CDR1 and CDR2: MDHEN and SYDVKM. This CDR3 has 11 amino acids. This sample comprised peripheral blood, obtained before any cancer treatment. This TCR was sampled from a man between 40 and 70 years old with stage III squamous cell lung carcinoma. The rearrangement links TRBV28 to TRBJ1-5; D gene uncertain. CDR3 amino acids: CASSRSEAQHF. CDR3 nucleotides: TGTGCCAGCAGTAGGTCTGAGGCCCAGCATTTT.